Shown below are 24 T cell receptor beta chains from a single sample sequenced in a study of PD-L1 blockade in urothelial cancer. The repertoire was sequenced with immunoSEQ multiplex PCR; TCRdb's copy has only in-frame clones and lacks some. The sample lists some 27,000 clones, around 80% seen once, with about 2.1% in the top ten. The sample here was PBMCs, taken around atezolizumab (anti-PD-L1) treatment. The receptors here all came from a man aged 45 to 65 with urothelial cancer.

The chain couples TRBV11-2 to TRBJ1-1; no clear D gene. V lost 1 base, J lost 7 bases, and 7 bases lay in between. This CDR3 comprises 12 residues. The germline V gene encodes CDR1 SGHAT and CDR2 FQNNGV. CDR3 nucleotide sequence: TGTGCCAGCAGCTTAGCGGGATATGAAGCTTTCTTT. Amino acids: CASSLAGYEAFF.

J is TRBJ2-7 and V is TRBV19, with 7 bases identical to TRBD1. V shed 6 bases, J shed 3 bases, and the junction held 11 bases outside the gene matches. The CDR3 is 15 amino acids. CDR1 is LNHDA, CDR2 SQIVND, per germline (reference sequence). This CDR3 reads CASRSTGIGYYEQYF. The CDR3 DNA is TGTGCCAGTAGATCGACAGGGATCGGCTACTACGAGCAGTACTTC.

The chain is built from TRBV7-9 and TRBJ2-3, with D uncertain. CDR1 and CDR2 (germline): SEHNR, FQNEAQ (reference sequence). V was pared by 1 base and J by 5 bases, with 10 bases between. The CDR3 has 14 residues. As DNA, the CDR3 is TGTGCCAGCAGCTTAGTGGTTGCGGTAGATACGCAGTATTTT. Its protein product is CASSLVVAVDTQYF.

The chain carries TRBV30 and TRBJ2-7; 10 nucleotides match TRBD2. CDR3 length equals 12 residues. The germline CDR1 and CDR2 sequences are GTSNPN and SVGIG (reference sequence). V lost 1 base to trimming and J lost 6 bases; unmatched junction nucleotides: 0. The CDR3 sequence is CAWSGLAGEQYF. The CDR3 DNA is TGTGCCTGGAGTGGACTAGCGGGCGAGCAGTACTTC. Variable domain in full (rest from reference TRBV30 and TRBJ2-7): SQTIHQWPATLVQPVGSPLSLECTVEGTSNPNLYWYRQAAGRGLQLLFYSVGIGQISSEVPQNLSASRPQDRQFILSSKKLLLSDSGFYLCAWSGLAGEQYFGPGTRLTVT.

This chain uses TRBV27 with TRBJ2-7, with TRBD1 identical over 7 bases. The length of the CDR3 is 14 residues. V was clipped by 4 bases and J by 7 bases; unmatched bases: 10. Germline V lookup: CDR1 MNHEY, CDR2 SMNVEV (reference sequence). CDR3 DNA: TGTGCCAGCAGTTCCTACAGGGGTGCGGGTGAGCAGTACGTC. This sequence encodes CASSSYRGAGEQYV.

The rearrangement links TRBV5-1 to TRBJ2-3; D may be TRBD2 (6 bases). Trimming shortened V by 2 bases and J by 2 bases, and 9 bases separated the two germline ends. The CDR3 runs 14 residues. In germline, CDR1 is SGHRS, CDR2 YFSETQ. The CDR3 bases are TGCGCCAGCAGCTTAGGGCGGGACACAGATACGCAGTATTTT. It specifies CASSLGRDTDTQYF.

CDR3 in amino acids: CASKGQGQNTEAFF. The CDR3 DNA is TGCGCCAGCAAGGGACAGGGACAGAACACTGAAGCTTTCTTT. The V call is TRBV10-1, the J call TRBJ1-1; 9 bases match TRBD1. CDR1 and CDR2 from the germline V gene are WNHNN and SYGVQD (reference sequence). The junction had 4 bases not matched to a gene; V was cut back by 7 bases and J by 1 base. This CDR3 is built from 14 residues.

The V call is TRBV18, the J call TRBJ1-6; 7 nucleotides line up with TRBD1. The ends lost 4 bases at V and 10 bases at J; junction bases unmatched: 10. CDR1 is KGHSH and CDR2 is LQKENI in the germline V gene. The CDR3 is made up of 15 amino acids. The CDR3 DNA is TGTGCCAGCTCACAAACCGGACAGGCACAATCACCCCTCCACTTT. Translating gives CASSQTGQAQSPLHF.

This clone was observed a single time. Other DNA sequences in this specimen translate into the identical CDR3. This rearrangement joins TRBV5-1 to TRBJ2-7; 7 bases are a match to TRBD2. The CDR3 spans 13 residues. The germline CDR1 and CDR2 sequences are SGHRS and YFSETQ. J gave up 3 bases and V 4 bases, and 4 bases lay outside the gene matches. CDR3 in amino acids: CASSPGLDYEQYF. CDR3 in DNA: TGCGCCAGCAGCCCCGGACTAGACTACGAGCAGTACTTC.

This sequence joins TRBV5-4 and TRBJ2-7; 12 bases are shared with TRBD2. Germline assignment: CDR1 SGHNT and CDR2 YYREEE (reference sequence). This CDR3 contains 15 residues. Losses at the gene ends were 2 bases for V and 2 bases for J; bases not matched to a gene: 2. CDR3 nucleotides: TGTGCCAGCAGCTTTCTAGCGGGAGGGACCTACGAGCAGTACTTC. Its translation is CASSFLAGGTYEQYF.

This clone qualifies as medium-sized. J is TRBJ2-7 and V is TRBV28; the D gene is possibly TRBD2 (7 bases). The germline CDR1 and CDR2 sequences are MDHEN and SYDVKM. The CDR3 loop spans 14 amino acids. V lost 8 bases and J 2 bases, leaving 16 bases between the germline ends. CDR3 sequence reads: CASWGGGRTYEQYV. DNA of the CDR3: TGTGCCAGCTGGGGGGGCGGGCGAACCTACGAGCAGTACGTC.

The CDR3 DNA reads as TGCGCCAGCAGCCAGTTTAACAGGGGACAGAACTACAATGAGCAGTTCTTC. Its protein is CASSQFNRGQNYNEQFF. This chain links TRBV4-1 with TRBJ2-1; 7 bases match TRBD1. Germline V CDR1 and CDR2: MGHRA, YSYEKL. This CDR3 contains 17 residues. The J segment lost 3 bases and the V segment lost 3 bases, leaving 11 bases of the junction unmatched.

The rearrangement links TRBV7-3 to TRBJ2-3, with 7 nucleotides matching TRBD2. CDR3 length: 14 amino acids. The V gene's germline CDR1 is SGHTA and CDR2 FQGTGA. The V segment lost 0 bases and the J segment 4 bases; nucleotides outside the gene matches: 1. CDR3 DNA: TGTGCCAGCAGCTTAACCCGGGAGGCAGATACGCAGTATTTT. Translated, it gives CASSLTREADTQYF.

The rearrangement joins TRBV5-4 to TRBJ2-3; TRBD2 aligns across 11 bases. Germline V gene sequence: CDR1 SGHNT, CDR2 YYREEE (reference sequence). This CDR3 is 15 amino acids long. V lost 3 bases and J lost 3; bases outside the gene matches: 3. The chain's CDR3 is CASSSSGGRTDTQYF. The CDR3 nucleotides are TGTGCCAGCAGCTCTAGCGGGGGGCGGACAGATACGCAGTATTTT.

The chain carries TRBV5-8 and TRBJ1-1; a possible D gene is TRBD1 (5 bases). Germline assignment: CDR1 SGHTS and CDR2 YDEGEE. The length of the CDR3 is 15 residues. Trimming took off 5 bases at V and 1 base at J, with 15 bases between the two ends. CDR3 DNA sequence: TGTGCCAGCAGACCTGCTGGGGGGGGGAACACTGAAGCTTTCTTT. Translated, it gives CASRPAGGGNTEAFF.

V usage is TRBV28 and J usage is TRBJ2-1, with a tentative D call TRBD2 (6 bases). Trimming stripped 5 bases from V and 8 bases from J, with 10 bases between. This CDR3 has 12 residues. Germline loops: CDR1 MDHEN, CDR2 SYDVKM. Written as DNA, the CDR3 is TGTGCCAGCAGTCGGAGGGCGCATGAGCAGTTCTTC. This encodes CASSRRAHEQFF.

The rearrangement uses TRBV6-1 and TRBJ2-3; 7 bases are a match to TRBD1. V lost 6 bases and J lost 4; bases outside the gene matches: 4. The CDR3 has 13 residues. CDR1 and CDR2 from the germline V gene are MNHNS and SASEGT. CDR3 bases: TGTGCCAGCAGCCTGACAGGGTCAGATACGCAGTATTTT. Amino acids: CASSLTGSDTQYF.

The gene calls are TRBV11-2 and TRBJ1-2; unclear D gene. The V gene lost 5 bases and the J gene lost 8 bases, with 12 bases spanning the gap. Germline V gives CDR1 SGHAT, CDR2 FQNNGV. The CDR3 covers 12 residues. CDR3 loop: CASSLIPGGYTF. The CDR3, as DNA: TGTGCCAGCAGCCTGATCCCCGGGGGCTACACCTTC.

This clone was detected only a few times. The genes are TRBV11-2 and TRBJ2-1; 9 bases map to TRBD2. This CDR3 has 16 amino acids. Germline CDR1 and CDR2: SGHAT and FQNNGV. J lost 8 bases, V lost 3 bases, and 11 bases had no gene match. The CDR3 bases are TGTGCCAGCAGCTTTCCGACTAGCGGACTGGGGTATGAGCAGTTCTTC. It is translated as CASSFPTSGLGYEQFF.

J is TRBJ1-4 and V is TRBV6-1, with D possibly matching TRBD1 (5 bases). Germline V gene data show CDR1 as MNHNS and CDR2 as SASEGT. CDR3 length: 15 residues. V shed 5 bases and J shed 4 bases, with 14 bases lying between them. CDR3 protein: CASSNAGGINEKLFF. As DNA, the CDR3 is TGTGCCAGCAGTAACGCTGGGGGGATTAATGAAAAACTGTTTTTT.

CDR3 nucleotide sequence: TGTGCCAGCAGGAGGGCGGGATACGAGCAGTACGTC. As protein: CASRRAGYEQYV. The rearrangement uses TRBV28 and TRBJ2-7; perhaps TRBD2 as D (6 bases). The CDR3 spans 12 residues. The V end was cut by 6 bases, the J end by 4 bases, with 10 bases between. Germline CDR1 reads MDHEN; CDR2 reads SYDVKM.

The V call is TRBV19, the J call TRBJ2-6; D gene uncertain. From germline, CDR1 is LNHDA and CDR2 SQIVND (reference sequence). Trimming left V 4 bases short and J 4 bases short, with 11 bases between. The CDR3 consists of 15 residues. CDR3 nucleotides: TGTGCCAGTAGTAGAGTATCGCCCGGGGCCAACGTCCTGACTTTC. It is translated as CASSRVSPGANVLTF. Based on the CDR3 plus reference TRBV19 and TRBJ2-6, the full variable domain is DGGITQSPKYLFRKEGQNVTLSCEQNLNHDAMYWYRQDPGQGLRLIYYSQIVNDFQKGDIAEGYSVSREKKESFPLTVTSAQKNPTAFYLCASSRVSPGANVLTFGAGSRLTVL.

The chain joins TRBV20-1 to TRBJ2-2; D uncertain. The CDR3 consists of 11 residues. V shed 0 bases and J shed 8 bases, with 4 bases lying between them. Germline V CDR1 and CDR2: DFQATT, SNEGSKA (reference sequence). CDR3 nucleotide sequence: TGCAGTGCTAGAGACGTAGGGGAGCTGTTTTTT. Translation: CSARDVGELFF.

The chain carries TRBV10-2 and TRBJ2-5; D not certain. Per germline, CDR1 WSHSY and CDR2 SAAADI. The CDR3 runs to 19 residues. Between the trimmed V and J ends, which lost 0 bases and 4 bases, there was a span of 24 bases. CDR3 nucleotide sequence: TGCGCCAGCAGTGAGTCGGCGGTAGGATTTTCGGATCGGAGAGAGACCCAGTACTTC. It specifies CASSESAVGFSDRRETQYF.